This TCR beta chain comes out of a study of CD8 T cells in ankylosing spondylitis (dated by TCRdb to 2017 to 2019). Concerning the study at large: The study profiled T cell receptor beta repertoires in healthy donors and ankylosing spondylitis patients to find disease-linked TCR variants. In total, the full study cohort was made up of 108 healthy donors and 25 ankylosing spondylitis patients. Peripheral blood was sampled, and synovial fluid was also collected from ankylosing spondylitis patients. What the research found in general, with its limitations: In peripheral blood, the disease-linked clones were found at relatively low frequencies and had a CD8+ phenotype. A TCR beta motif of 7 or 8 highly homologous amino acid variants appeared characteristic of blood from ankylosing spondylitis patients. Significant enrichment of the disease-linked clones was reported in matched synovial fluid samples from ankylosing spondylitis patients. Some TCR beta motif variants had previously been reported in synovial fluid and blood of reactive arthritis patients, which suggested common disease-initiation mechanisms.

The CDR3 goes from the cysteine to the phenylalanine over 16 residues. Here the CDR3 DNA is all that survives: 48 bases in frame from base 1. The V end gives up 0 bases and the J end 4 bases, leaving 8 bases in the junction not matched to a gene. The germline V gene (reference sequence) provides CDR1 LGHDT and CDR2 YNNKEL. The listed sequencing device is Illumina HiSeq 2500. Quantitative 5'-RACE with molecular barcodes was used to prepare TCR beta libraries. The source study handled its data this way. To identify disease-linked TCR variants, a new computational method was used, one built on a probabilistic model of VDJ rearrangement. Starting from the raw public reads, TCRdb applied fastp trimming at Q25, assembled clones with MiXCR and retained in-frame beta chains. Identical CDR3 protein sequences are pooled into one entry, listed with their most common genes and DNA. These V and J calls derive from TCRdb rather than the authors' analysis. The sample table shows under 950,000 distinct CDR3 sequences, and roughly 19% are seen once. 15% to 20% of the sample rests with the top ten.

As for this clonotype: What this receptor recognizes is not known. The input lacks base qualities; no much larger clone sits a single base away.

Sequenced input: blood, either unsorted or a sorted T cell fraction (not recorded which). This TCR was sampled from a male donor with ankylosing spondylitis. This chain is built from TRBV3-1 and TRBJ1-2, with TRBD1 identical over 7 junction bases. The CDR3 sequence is CASSQDRGQALYGYTF. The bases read TGTGCCAGCAGCCAAGATCGAGGACAGGCACTCTATGGCTACACCTTC.